A single sample gave rise to the 20 T cell receptor beta chains below, sequenced in a study of cytomegalovirus exposure and HLA in healthy donors. Generated by immunoSEQ multiplex PCR, the TCRdb table keeps only in-frame clones and is missing some. The sample carries some 140,000 clones, roughly 86% recorded once. Source material: PBMCs. These receptors all stem from a woman aged 25 to 45 in good health and CMV-seronegative.

The chain has TRBV9 and TRBJ2-1; D is possibly TRBD2 (6 bases). The CDR3 consists of 18 residues. CDR1 and CDR2 from the germline V gene are SGDLS and YYNGEE. Trimming shortened V by 4 bases and J by 8 bases, and 28 bases separated the two germline ends. CDR3 DNA: TGTGCCAGCAGCCCGAGAGGGTGGAGGGGAACCCCTGGTGATGAGCAGTTCTTC. This translates into CASSPRGWRGTPGDEQFF. The whole variable domain, remainder taken from reference TRBV9 and TRBJ2-1, is DSGVTQTPKHLITATGQRVTLRCSPRSGDLSVYWYQQSLDQGLQFLIQYYNGEERAKGNILERFSAQQFPDLHSELNLSSLELGDSALYFCASSPRGWRGTPGDEQFFGPGTRLTVL.

The V and J genes are TRBV2 and TRBJ1-4, with 10 nucleotides matching TRBD1. The junction had 6 bases not matched to a gene; V was cut back by 4 bases and J by 10 bases. This CDR3 has 14 amino acids. Germline V gene lookup returns CDR1 SNHLY and CDR2 FYNNEI. The CDR3 here is CASSGGTGEGKLFF. The CDR3 nucleotides are TGTGCCAGCAGTGGAGGGACAGGGGAGGGAAAACTGTTTTTT.

Here the CDR3 reads CASSSTGNTIYF. In DNA form, the CDR3 reads TGTGCCAGCAGTTCGACAGGAAACACCATATATTTT. The chain employs TRBV6-5 and TRBJ1-3; D remains unclear. In germline, CDR1 is MNHEY, CDR2 SVGAGI. Trimming removed 4 bases at V and 4 bases at J, with 5 bases between. The CDR3 sequence is 12 residues long.

J is TRBJ2-7 and V is TRBV5-5; 10 nucleotides line up with TRBD1. Germline-derived CDR1 and CDR2 are SGHKS and YYEKEE (reference sequence). J lost 5 bases, V lost 3 bases, and 5 bases had no gene match. CDR3 length: 14 residues. DNA of the CDR3: TGTGCCAGCAGCTCGGGGACAGGGGTGAACGAGCAGTACTTC. Its translation is CASSSGTGVNEQYF.

Here the CDR3 reads CASSEGLAGSEQYF. In DNA form, the CDR3 reads TGCGCCAGCAGCGAGGGACTAGCGGGGAGTGAGCAGTACTTC. J is TRBJ2-7 and V is TRBV5-1, with 13 bases lining up with TRBD2. Trimming at V came to 4 bases and at J to 7 bases, leaving 5 bases not matched to a gene. This CDR3 spans 14 amino acids. Looked up from germline, CDR1 is SGHRS and CDR2 is YFSETQ.

The rearrangement links TRBV11-2 to TRBJ1-2; TRBD1 matches at 7 bases. Losses at the gene ends were 5 bases for V and 4 bases for J; bases not matched to a gene: 4. This CDR3 contains 13 residues. The germline V gene has CDR1 SGHAT and CDR2 FQNNGV. The CDR3 spells CASSRDRAYGYTF. The CDR3 nucleotides are TGTGCCAGCAGCCGCGACAGGGCCTATGGCTACACCTTC.

The J gene is TRBJ1-2, the V gene TRBV18; 9 bases fit TRBD1. Trimming cost V 7 bases and J 3 bases; bases outside gene matches: 6. The germline V gene encodes CDR1 KGHSH and CDR2 LQKENI. This CDR3 is 14 amino acids long. The CDR3 here is CASFSDRGDYGYTF. In DNA, the CDR3 is TGTGCCAGCTTCTCCGACAGGGGGGACTATGGCTACACCTTC.

The CDR3 here is CATATGYYGYTF. CDR3 coding DNA: TGTGCCACCGCGACAGGATACTATGGCTACACCTTC. J is TRBJ1-2 and V is TRBV2; a possible D gene is TRBD1 (6 bases). Trimming cost V 10 bases and J 3 bases, with 12 bases left between them. Germline CDR1 is SNHLY and CDR2 is FYNNEI. The CDR3 is 12 amino acids.

The genes are TRBV6-6 and TRBJ2-6; no clear D gene. The CDR3 is 15 amino acids. Per germline, CDR1 MNHNY and CDR2 SVGAGI (reference sequence). Trimming left V 1 base short and J 0 bases short, with 4 bases between. CDR3 nucleotide sequence: TGTGCCAGCAGTTACTTCGGCTCTGGGGCCAACGTCCTGACTTTC. Its translation: CASSYFGSGANVLTF.

The chain joins TRBV18 to TRBJ2-1, with 8 bases aligning to TRBD1. The CDR3 has 15 amino acids. From germline, CDR1 is KGHSH and CDR2 LQKENI. V trimming: 0 bases; J trimming: 8 bases; junction bases outside the gene matches: 6. In nucleotides, the CDR3 is TGTGCCAGCTCACCACCGGGACAGGTGTTGTATGAGCAGTTCTTC. Translation: CASSPPGQVLYEQFF.

The J gene is TRBJ1-5, the V gene TRBV28, with unresolved D. V lost 2 bases and J lost 1, with 15 bases in between. Germline CDR1 reads MDHEN; CDR2 reads SYDVKM. This CDR3 is built from 17 residues. CDR3 protein: CASSLIGRGVSNQPQHF. For the CDR3, the DNA is TGTGCCAGCAGTTTAATCGGCCGGGGAGTGAGCAATCAGCCCCAGCATTTT.

The chain uses TRBV7-2 and TRBJ1-5; 8 bases are a match to TRBD1. V gave up 5 bases and J gave up 5 bases; unmatched junction bases: 2. CDR1 SGHTA and CDR2 FQGNSA come from the germline V gene. CDR3 length equals 13 residues. The CDR3: CASSTDRDQPQHF. CDR3 sequence (DNA): TGTGCCAGCAGCACGGACAGGGATCAGCCCCAGCATTTT.

V and J are TRBV7-8 and TRBJ2-5; D call uncertain. CDR1 is SGHVS and CDR2 is FQNEAQ in the germline V gene. The CDR3 totals 15 residues. V was cut by 8 bases and J by 2 bases, with 18 bases left in between. The CDR3 sequence is CASALTVPPQETQYF. The CDR3 nucleotides are TGTGCCAGCGCCCTTACGGTTCCCCCTCAAGAGACCCAGTACTTC.

The CDR3 protein is CASSQEWSGYNEQFF. The CDR3, as DNA: TGCGCCAGCAGCCAAGAGTGGAGCGGGTACAATGAGCAGTTCTTC. This sequence joins TRBV4-3 and TRBJ2-1, with D tentatively TRBD2 (6 bases). Germline lookup yields CDR1 LGHNA and CDR2 YSLEER. The CDR3 sequence is 15 residues long. The germline V and J ends were trimmed by 0 bases and 4 bases, with 10 bases remaining between them.

The chain recombines TRBV5-1 with TRBJ1-2, with 9 bases matching TRBD1. V lost 0 bases to trimming and J lost 6 bases; unmatched junction nucleotides: 6. Germline CDR1 and CDR2: SGHRS and YFSETQ. The CDR3 is 15 residues long. The CDR3 loop is CASSLAGGQGHGYTF. The DNA for the CDR3 is TGCGCCAGCAGCTTGGCCGGTGGACAGGGGCATGGCTACACCTTC.

The chain is built from TRBV9 and TRBJ2-6; 9 bases match TRBD1. The V and J ends lost 4 bases and 15 bases, in that order; junction bases with no gene match: 20. The CDR3 has 17 residues. The V gene's germline CDR1 is SGDLS and CDR2 YYNGEE. The CDR3 sequence: CASSTLLEDRGLPTLTF. The CDR3 DNA follows: TGTGCCAGCAGCACGTTGTTGGAGGACAGGGGCCTACCAACCCTGACTTTC.

The chain has TRBV7-8 and TRBJ1-4; no clear D. The CDR3 covers 13 residues. Trimming left V 3 bases short and J 7 bases short, with 9 bases between. CDR1 is SGHVS and CDR2 is FQNEAQ in the germline V gene. The CDR3 sequence: CASSLVPGEKLFF. As DNA, the CDR3 is TGTGCCAGCAGCTTGGTCCCGGGTGAAAAACTGTTTTTT.

The chain carries TRBV10-2 and TRBJ2-7, with a tentative D call TRBD1 (5 bases). Trimming took 0 bases from V and 5 from J, leaving 11 bases between them. The germline V gene encodes CDR1 WSHSY and CDR2 SAAADI. The CDR3 has 14 residues. CDR3 amino acids: CASSESTAIHEQYF. CDR3 in DNA: TGCGCCAGCAGTGAGTCGACAGCCATTCACGAGCAGTACTTC.

The V gene is TRBV6-6, the J gene TRBJ1-2; D not resolved. V lost 6 bases and J 2 bases, leaving 13 bases between the germline ends. Looked up from germline, CDR1 is MNHNY and CDR2 is SVGAGI (reference sequence). This CDR3 has 14 residues. As DNA, the CDR3 is TGTGCCAGCAGCGATAATACCCAGAACTATGGCTACACCTTC. This codes for CASSDNTQNYGYTF.

The chain recombines TRBV25-1 with TRBJ1-6; no clear D gene. The CDR3 spans 15 residues. V lost 6 bases and J lost 6, with 15 bases in between. Germline CDR1 MGHDK, CDR2 SYGVNS. The CDR3 DNA is TGTGCCAGCAGAGAGGGCCGGGCCGGTAATTCACCCCTCCACTTT. This translates into CASREGRAGNSPLHF.